A single sample gave rise to the 22 T cell receptor beta chains below, sequenced in a study of cytomegalovirus exposure and HLA in healthy donors (dated 2017 in TCRdb). The library was built by means of the immunoSEQ multiplex PCR assay. TCRdb took this table from immuneACCESS and kept in-frame rearrangements with V and J called. Such tables lack part of the clones; where checked against another copy, unresolved V genes explain under half of the gap, and the rest is unexplained. The sample has about 110,000 clones on record, almost 96% of them singletons. The ten most abundant clones make up 0.67% of the sample. Sequencing was carried out using PBMCs. These TCRs come from a woman aged 18-35 years in good health and CMV-seronegative.

The chain links TRBV7-3 to TRBJ1-6; no definite D call. Germline V gene sequence: CDR1 SGHTA, CDR2 FQGTGA. V shed 2 bases and J shed 9 bases, with 14 bases lying between them. The CDR3 covers 15 residues. The CDR3 sequence: CASSLGAGHPSPLHF. CDR3 bases: TGTGCCAGCAGCTTAGGTGCAGGCCACCCTTCACCCCTCCACTTT.

The chain links TRBV28 to TRBJ2-1; D perhaps matches TRBD2 (7 bases). The CDR3 loop spans 14 amino acids. CDR1 and CDR2 from the germline V gene are MDHEN and SYDVKM. With 4 bases removed from V and 10 bases from J, the gap between germline ends came to 17 bases. The CDR3 region is CASSSGRGPGEQFF. The CDR3 DNA sequence: TGTGCCAGCAGTTCGGGGCGGGGGCCGGGGGAGCAGTTCTTC.

This sequence joins TRBV21-1 and TRBJ1-1; the table's D call, TRBD1, was not checked against the DNA. TRBV21-1 is recorded as a pseudogene. There are 12 residues in the CDR3. The CDR3 bases are TGTGCCAGCAGCATCAGGGCCACTGAAGCTTTCTTT. Its translation: CASSIRATEAFF.

In the case of this clone: This specimen includes other DNA sequences encoding the same CDR3. This chain links TRBV5-1 with TRBJ2-5; D is undetermined. Trimming left V 2 bases short and J 2 bases short, with 10 bases between. This CDR3 is built from 14 residues. Germline assignment: CDR1 SGHRS and CDR2 YFSETQ. The chain's CDR3 is CASSFNREQETQYF. The CDR3 DNA sequence: TGCGCCAGCAGCTTCAACAGAGAGCAAGAGACCCAGTACTTC.

The V and J genes are TRBV6-6 and TRBJ2-1; 8 nucleotides align to TRBD1. The CDR3 runs 15 residues. The junction had 6 bases not matched to a gene; V was cut back by 6 bases and J by 2 bases. Looked up from germline, CDR1 is MNHNY and CDR2 is SVGAGI (reference sequence). Here the CDR3 reads CASRAGTGPYNEQFF. CDR3 bases: TGTGCCAGCAGAGCCGGGACAGGACCCTACAATGAGCAGTTCTTC.

The DNA for the CDR3 is TGTGCCAGAGAACTACAGAACACTGAAGCTTTCTTT. Its protein is CARELQNTEAFF. V usage is TRBV2 and J usage is TRBJ1-1; D uncertain. The V gene's germline CDR1 is SNHLY and CDR2 FYNNEI. The CDR3 is 12 amino acids. The germline V and J ends were trimmed by 9 bases and 1 base, with 9 bases remaining between them.

This clone was counted between two and nine times. The CDR3 loop is CASSQLPGTGAYGYTF. The DNA of the CDR3 is TGCGCCAGCAGCCAACTCCCCGGGACAGGGGCTTATGGCTACACCTTC. The chain recombines TRBV4-1 with TRBJ1-2; TRBD1 matches 10 bases. This CDR3 has 16 amino acids. Germline V lookup: CDR1 MGHRA, CDR2 YSYEKL. The ends lost 2 bases at V and 5 bases at J; junction bases unmatched: 8.

The gene calls are TRBV4-3 and TRBJ1-2; possibly TRBD1 for D (6 bases). CDR1 LGHNA and CDR2 YSLEER come from the germline V gene. This CDR3 spans 18 amino acids. Trimming pared 9 bases from V and 2 bases from J, leaving 28 bases between. In nucleotides, the CDR3 is TGCGCCAGGTCAAGGCGGGGGCACATCAGGGTTGGGAACTATGGCTACACCTTC. Its protein is CARSRRGHIRVGNYGYTF.

This clone was detected once. The chain recombines TRBV2 with TRBJ2-3, with 10 nucleotides matching TRBD1. V gave up 4 bases and J gave up 6 bases; unmatched junction bases: 13. Germline V gene lookup returns CDR1 SNHLY and CDR2 FYNNEI. The CDR3 loop spans 17 amino acids. In DNA, the CDR3 is TGTGCCAGCAGTGGGCCCATCTGGACAGGGGGTGGGGATACGCAGTATTTT. This sequence encodes CASSGPIWTGGGDTQYF.

The chain recombines TRBV4-1 with TRBJ2-5; 7 bases match TRBD1. V was clipped by 2 bases and J by 5 bases; unmatched bases: 8. In germline, CDR1 is MGHRA, CDR2 YSYEKL. CDR3 length: 15 amino acids. The DNA of the CDR3 is TGCGCCAGCAGCCAAACAACAGGGGATCGGGAGACCCAGTACTTC. Its protein product is CASSQTTGDRETQYF.

The V and J genes are TRBV4-1 and TRBJ2-3; 7 nucleotides line up with TRBD1. The CDR3 has 17 amino acids. CDR1 and CDR2 from the germline V gene are MGHRA and YSYEKL. V was clipped by 2 bases and J by 3 bases; unmatched bases: 11. In DNA, the CDR3 is TGCGCCAGCAGCCAAAACGAACAGGGGTTTTTTACAGATACGCAGTATTTT. It is translated as CASSQNEQGFFTDTQYF.

This rearrangement joins TRBV7-3 to TRBJ2-3; possible D gene TRBD2, 5 bases. CDR3 length: 15 amino acids. Germline V lookup: CDR1 SGHTA, CDR2 FQGTGA. The ends were cut back, 5 bases at V and 2 bases at J, with 14 bases in the middle. The CDR3 reads CASSTTGSITDTQYF. In nucleotides, the CDR3 is TGTGCCAGCAGCACCACGGGGAGTATCACAGATACGCAGTATTTT. The full variable domain, in which reference TRBV7-3 and TRBJ2-3 provide the parts outside the CDR3, is GAGVSQTPSNKVTEKGKYVELRCDPISGHTALYWYRQSLGQGPEFLIYFQGTGAADDSGLPNDRFFAVRPEGSVSTLKIQRTERGDSAVYLCASSTTGSITDTQYFGPGTRLTVL.

The V call is TRBV5-1, the J call TRBJ1-6, with TRBD1 identical over 9 bases. The V gene's germline CDR1 is SGHRS and CDR2 YFSETQ. The V gene end was trimmed by 1 base and the J gene end by 7 bases; junction bases not matched to a gene: 3. The length of the CDR3 is 15 residues. CDR3 nucleotide sequence: TGCGCCAGCAGCTTGTGGGGGACAGGGAATTCACCCCTCCACTTT. Amino acids: CASSLWGTGNSPLHF.

The chain is built from TRBV4-2 and TRBJ2-3, with TRBD2 matching 8 bases. The CDR3 length is 16 residues. From germline, CDR1 is LGHNA and CDR2 YNFKEQ. Trimming at V came to 0 bases and at J to 0 bases, leaving 2 bases not matched to a gene. The CDR3 nucleotides read TGTGCCAGCAGCCAAGAATCTAGCGGGAGCACAGATACGCAGTATTTT. Protein: CASSQESSGSTDTQYF.

The chain is built from TRBV5-1 and TRBJ2-2; 14 bases agree with TRBD2. V gave up 4 bases and J gave up 0 bases; unmatched junction bases: 5. The CDR3 is made up of 18 amino acids. CDR1 SGHRS and CDR2 YFSETQ come from the germline V gene. The CDR3 loop reads CASSQGTSGGPNTGELFF. CDR3 nucleotide sequence: TGCGCCAGCAGCCAGGGGACTAGCGGGGGCCCGAACACCGGGGAGCTGTTTTTT.

The gene calls are TRBV5-4 and TRBJ2-1, with 8 bases matching TRBD1. The V gene's germline CDR1 is SGHNT and CDR2 YYREEE (reference sequence). The CDR3 has 13 amino acids. J was trimmed by 6 bases and V by 4 bases; bases with no gene match: 3. The CDR3 nucleotides read TGTGCCAGCAGCCACGGGACAGGCAATGAGCAGTTCTTC. Translating it yields CASSHGTGNEQFF.

The chain employs TRBV7-9 and TRBJ2-7, with 10 bases that match TRBD1. The V gene end was trimmed by 4 bases and the J gene end by 5 bases; junction bases not matched to a gene: 5. The CDR3 is 14 amino acids. CDR1 and CDR2 from the germline V gene are SEHNR and FQNEAQ (reference sequence). The CDR3 loop is CASSSSDRGNEQYF. The CDR3 DNA sequence: TGTGCCAGCAGCTCCTCGGACAGGGGGAACGAGCAGTACTTC. Full variable domain (outside the CDR3, taken from reference TRBV7-9 and TRBJ2-7): DTGVSQNPRHKITKRGQNVTFRCDPISEHNRLYWYRQTLGQGPEFLTYFQNEAQLEKSRLLSDRFSAERPKGSFSTLEIQRTEQGDSAMYLCASSSSDRGNEQYFGPGTRLTVT.

V is TRBV15 and J is TRBJ2-7, with a weak D call TRBD1 (7 bases). V lost 5 bases, J lost 0 bases, and 14 bases lay in between. The CDR3 contains 15 residues. The germline V gene encodes CDR1 LNHNV and CDR2 YYDKDF (reference sequence). CDR3 sequence: CATSGGTDLSYEQYF. The CDR3 coding sequence is TGTGCCACCAGCGGGGGGACAGACCTCTCCTACGAGCAGTACTTC.

The chain carries TRBV11-2 and TRBJ2-5, with D possibly matching TRBD2 (5 bases). The CDR3 is 16 amino acids. The germline V gene has CDR1 SGHAT and CDR2 FQNNGV. Deletions cut 0 bases from V and 5 bases from J, with 16 bases between. The CDR3 DNA is TGTGCCAGCAGCTTAGAAACGGGAAGGGAGACGGAGACCCAGTACTTC. This encodes CASSLETGRETETQYF.

The sample holds one count of this clone. The rearrangement joins TRBV5-1 to TRBJ2-1; 8 bases are a match to TRBD2. Germline loops: CDR1 SGHRS, CDR2 YFSETQ. V was clipped by 4 bases and J by 6 bases; unmatched bases: 9. This CDR3 has 15 residues. DNA for the CDR3: TGCGCCAGCAGCCCGGGGACTAGTGGGTTCAATGAGCAGTTCTTC. Residues: CASSPGTSGFNEQFF.

The V gene is TRBV7-9, the J gene TRBJ2-1; 14 positions agree with TRBD2. Unmatched junction bases numbered 9, after V lost 5 bases and J lost 6 bases. The CDR3 is made up of 17 amino acids. The V gene's germline CDR1 is SEHNR and CDR2 FQNEAQ (reference sequence). The CDR3 spells CASSPGTSGGIGNEQFF. For the CDR3, the DNA is TGTGCCAGCAGCCCCGGGACTAGCGGGGGTATCGGCAATGAGCAGTTCTTC.

The rearrangement joins TRBV19 to TRBJ2-5; a weak D match, TRBD2 (6 bases). Germline V gene sequence: CDR1 LNHDA, CDR2 SQIVND (reference sequence). The CDR3 covers 16 residues. Between the trimmed V and J ends, which lost 3 bases and 4 bases, there was a span of 18 bases. The CDR3 coding sequence is TGTGCCAGTAGTATGACCGGGATCTCCGGGGGAGAGACCCAGTACTTC. As protein: CASSMTGISGGETQYF.